A single sample gave rise to the 22 T cell receptor beta chains below, sequenced in a study of shared clonotypes between healthy human individuals. TCRdb keeps only in-frame clones here, not all; method: immunoSEQ multiplex PCR. The data hold some 1.5 million clones, with around 95% observed a single time. Sequencing was performed on naive CD4+ T cells sorted from blood. Subset specified: CD45RA+ positively selected. The receptors originated from a young man in good health.

V usage is TRBV2 and J usage is TRBJ2-7; TRBD1 agrees at 8 bases. This CDR3 has 16 residues. From germline, CDR1 is SNHLY and CDR2 FYNNEI. V trimming: 2 bases; J trimming: 3 bases; junction bases outside the gene matches: 9. The CDR3 sequence: CASSEFRDRIRYEQYF. CDR3 DNA sequence: TGTGCCAGCAGTGAATTCCGGGACAGGATTCGCTACGAGCAGTACTTC. The whole variable domain, remainder taken from reference TRBV2 and TRBJ2-7, is EPEVTQTPSHQVTQMGQEVILRCVPISNHLYFYWYRQILGQKVEFLVSFYNNEISEKSEIFDDQFSVERPDGSNFTLKIRSTKLEDSAMYFCASSEFRDRIRYEQYFGPGTRLTVT.

The DNA for the CDR3 is TGCGCCAGCAGCTTGGCCCCGGGACTAGCGGGAAGTGACACCGGGGAGCTGTTTTTT. Amino acids: CASSLAPGLAGSDTGELFF. The V call is TRBV5-1, the J call TRBJ2-2; 13 bases are a match to TRBD2. Trimming took 0 bases from V and 3 from J; bases not matched to a gene: 8. There are 19 residues in the CDR3. Per the germline V gene, CDR1 is SGHRS and CDR2 is YFSETQ.

The rearrangement joins TRBV29-1 to TRBJ2-2; D is possibly TRBD2 (5 bases). This CDR3 comprises 15 residues. V lost 6 bases, J lost 0 bases, and 14 bases lay in between. The germline gives CDR1 SQVTM, CDR2 ANQGSEA. CDR3 residues: CSVNLEVSNTGELFF. The CDR3 DNA sequence: TGCAGCGTCAATCTGGAGGTCTCGAACACCGGGGAGCTGTTTTTT.

This clone was counted once. This rearrangement joins TRBV7-9 to TRBJ1-2; 9 bases fit TRBD1. CDR3 length: 17 residues. Germline V CDR1 and CDR2: SEHNR, FQNEAQ (reference sequence). V shed 8 bases, J shed 6 bases, and the junction held 19 bases outside the gene matches. CDR3 sequence (DNA): TGTGCCAGCGGCGAATTAGGGTTTTACAGGGGGCCGAATGGCTACACCTTC. It codes for CASGELGFYRGPNGYTF.

The V call is TRBV10-3, the J call TRBJ1-1; 9 bases agree with TRBD1. V lost 6 bases to trimming and J lost 11 bases; unmatched junction nucleotides: 7. Germline V gives CDR1 ENHRY, CDR2 SYGVKD. The CDR3 runs to 12 residues. The CDR3 sequence: CAIRNTDRGAFF. The CDR3 DNA reads as TGTGCCATCAGGAACACCGACAGGGGGGCTTTCTTT.

V usage is TRBV18 and J usage is TRBJ2-2; TRBD1 aligns across 9 bases. From germline, CDR1 is KGHSH and CDR2 LQKENI. The CDR3 is 15 residues long. With 4 bases clipped from V and 4 bases from J, the junction kept 4 bases outside the gene matches. The CDR3 here is CASSQDRGGTGELFF. The CDR3 DNA is TGTGCCAGCTCACAGGACAGGGGAGGCACCGGGGAGCTGTTTTTT.

CDR3 residues: CASSSSGGRREGNTIYF. The CDR3 nucleotides are TGTGCCAGCAGCTCTAGTGGGGGGCGGAGGGAGGGAAACACCATATATTTT. The genes are TRBV7-2 and TRBJ1-3, with D tentatively TRBD1 (6 bases). Trimming took 4 bases from V and 4 from J, leaving 20 bases between them. The CDR3 spans 17 residues. Germline V CDR1 and CDR2: SGHTA, FQGNSA.

The V and J genes are TRBV4-3 and TRBJ1-4; D remains ambiguous. Looked up from germline, CDR1 is LGHNA and CDR2 is YSLEER. The CDR3 totals 16 residues. Trimming shortened V by 3 bases and J by 1 base, and 12 bases separated the two germline ends. The CDR3 is CASSQGPTLTNEKLFF. CDR3 bases: TGCGCCAGCAGCCAGGGTCCGACACTAACTAATGAAAAACTGTTTTTT.

A single count supports this clone. This chain joins TRBV9 and TRBJ1-2; 7 bases are a match to TRBD1. Looked up from germline, CDR1 is SGDLS and CDR2 is YYNGEE. The CDR3 is 15 amino acids. With 1 base clipped from V and 2 bases from J, the junction kept 5 bases outside the gene matches. CDR3 sequence (DNA): TGTGCCAGCAGCGTAAAATGGGGACAGAACTATGGCTACACCTTC. It encodes CASSVKWGQNYGYTF.

V and J are TRBV6-4 and TRBJ2-7, with 9 nucleotides matching TRBD1. CDR3 length: 14 residues. The junction had 3 bases not matched to a gene; V was cut back by 6 bases and J by 0 bases. The V gene's germline CDR1 is MRHNA and CDR2 SNTAGT. CDR3 amino acids: CASSRDRDSYEQYF. The DNA of the CDR3 is TGTGCCAGCAGCCGGGACAGGGACTCCTACGAGCAGTACTTC.

The V and J genes are TRBV18 and TRBJ2-3; TRBD2 is a possible D gene (6 bases). This CDR3 has 14 amino acids. V was pared by 3 bases and J by 2 bases, with 9 bases between. CDR1 and CDR2 (germline): KGHSH, LQKENI. The CDR3 DNA is TGTGCCAGCTCACCTGCGGGGACCACAGATACGCAGTATTTT. This codes for CASSPAGTTDTQYF.

This chain joins TRBV7-2 and TRBJ2-1; perhaps TRBD2 as D (6 bases). The germline V gene encodes CDR1 SGHTA and CDR2 FQGNSA. The CDR3 spans 15 residues. V shed 5 bases and J shed 6 bases, with 17 bases lying between them. CDR3 bases: TGTGCCAGCAGCCATCCGGGGACTTCTCGCAATGAGCAGTTCTTC. Amino acids: CASSHPGTSRNEQFF.

This clone is a singleton in its sample. The chain links TRBV6-1 to TRBJ1-2; D perhaps matches TRBD1 (5 bases). The CDR3 covers 13 residues. The V gene lost 0 bases and the J gene lost 7 bases, with 9 bases spanning the gap. Germline loops: CDR1 MNHNS, CDR2 SASEGT. The CDR3 spells CASSEAGEGGYTF. Written as DNA, the CDR3 is TGTGCCAGCAGTGAAGCGGGGGAGGGTGGCTACACCTTC.

The chain is built from TRBV5-6 and TRBJ2-7, with 10 bases fitting TRBD1. CDR1 and CDR2 (germline): SGHDT, YYEEEE. The V segment lost 3 bases and the J segment 6 bases; nucleotides outside the gene matches: 12. This CDR3 spans 16 amino acids. The CDR3 region is CASSSATGGRNGEQYF. CDR3 coding DNA: TGTGCCAGCAGCTCAGCGACAGGGGGCAGGAACGGCGAGCAGTACTTC.

The CDR3 here is CATQRPPANTEAFF. Written as DNA, the CDR3 is TGTGCCACACAGAGACCGCCAGCTAACACTGAAGCTTTCTTT. V gene TRBV10-3 combines with J gene TRBJ1-1; no clear D gene. Trimming cost V 10 bases and J 2 bases, with 17 bases left between them. CDR1 and CDR2 (germline): ENHRY, SYGVKD. The CDR3 contains 14 residues.

The rearrangement joins TRBV28 to TRBJ1-1; tentative D call: TRBD1 (6 bases). Germline V gene sequence: CDR1 MDHEN, CDR2 SYDVKM. CDR3 length: 15 residues. The germline V and J ends were trimmed by 4 bases and 3 bases, with 15 bases remaining between them. The CDR3 sequence: CASSSPSPGDTEAFF. DNA for the CDR3: TGTGCCAGCAGTTCCCCCAGCCCAGGGGACACTGAAGCTTTCTTT.

The DNA of the CDR3 is TGTGCCAGCAGTCTTTCAAGAGGGGCGGGGACAGATACGCAGTATTTT. It encodes CASSLSRGAGTDTQYF. The rearrangement joins TRBV27 to TRBJ2-3; tentatively, D is TRBD2 (6 bases). CDR1 and CDR2 (germline): MNHEY, SMNVEV (reference sequence). This CDR3 is built from 16 residues. V gave up 5 bases and J gave up 3 bases, with 18 bases separating them.

The rearrangement links TRBV6-5 to TRBJ2-3; possible D gene TRBD2, 6 bases. Trimming cost V 6 bases and J 6 bases, with 13 bases left between them. The CDR3 has 13 amino acids. Germline values: CDR1 MNHEY, CDR2 SVGAGI. The CDR3 DNA follows: TGTGCCAGCAGCCCCAGTGGAGGGGATACGCAGTATTTT. It specifies CASSPSGGDTQYF.

This chain links TRBV29-1 with TRBJ2-1, with 14 bases lining up with TRBD2. Germline values: CDR1 SQVTM, CDR2 ANQGSEA. CDR3 size: 15 residues. Trimming cost V 3 bases and J 6 bases; bases outside gene matches: 4. DNA of the CDR3: TGCAGCGTTGACGGGACTAGCGGGAGTGGCAATGAGCAGTTCTTC. Translation gives CSVDGTSGSGNEQFF.

V usage is TRBV7-6 and J usage is TRBJ1-3; tentative D call: TRBD1 (5 bases). The germline V gene encodes CDR1 SGHVS and CDR2 FNYEAQ. The CDR3 covers 16 residues. V was shortened by 4 bases and J by 0 bases, with 13 bases between the two germline ends. CDR3 in amino acids: CASSSPRDRSGNTIYF. As DNA, the CDR3 is TGTGCCAGCAGCTCGCCGAGGGACCGCTCTGGAAACACCATATATTTT.

The CDR3 here is CATSSLGTGANVLTF. The CDR3 bases are TGTGCCACCAGCAGTTTGGGGACTGGGGCCAACGTCCTGACTTTC. The rearrangement uses TRBV15 and TRBJ2-6, with D unclear. The CDR3 sequence is 15 residues long. Trimming took off 3 bases at V and 2 bases at J, with 8 bases between the two ends. CDR1 and CDR2 from the germline V gene are LNHNV and YYDKDF (reference sequence). The whole variable domain, filled in from reference TRBV15 and TRBJ2-6, reads DAMVIQNPRYQVTQFGKPVTLSCSQTLNHNVMYWYQQKSSQAPKLLFHYYDKDFNNEADTPDNFQSRRPNTSFCFLDIRSPGLGDTAMYLCATSSLGTGANVLTFGAGSRLTVL.

This clone was found a few times. The sample contains more than one DNA sequence encoding this CDR3. The chain's CDR3 is CASSLSGYEQYF. CDR3 in DNA: TGTGCCAGCAGCTTGAGTGGGTACGAGCAGTACTTC. V gene TRBV5-4 combines with J gene TRBJ2-7; no reliable D call. The germline V gene encodes CDR1 SGHNT and CDR2 YYREEE (reference sequence). This CDR3 has 12 residues. The V end lost 1 base, the J end lost 4 bases, and 6 bases lay between the germline ends.